Described below is a single TCR beta chain sequence and its context. Its specificity is not known. TCRdb called the reads again in MiXCR, with one record for every CDR3 protein. The data show roughly 990,000 distinct CDR3 sequences, with roughly 31% seen just once and roughly an eighth held by the top ten. The data are from a study of T cell repertoires in cytomegalovirus infection. Study details: CMV epitopes, recently identified HLA-C-restricted and well-studied HLA-B-restricted, were used. Overall study findings and caveats: The study found HLA-C-restricted CMV-specific TCR beta clonotypes dominating the ex vivo response. Summed frequency of public TCR beta families distinguished CMV carriers with the relevant HLA.

Germline V gene lookup returns CDR1 SQVTM and CDR2 ANQGSEA. V lost 3 bases and J 7 bases, leaving 12 bases between the germline ends. The CDR3 contains 12 residues. This chain connects TRBV29-1 to TRBJ1-2; TRBD1 is a possible D gene (5 bases). This TCR came from a human donor in good health (CMV status not recorded). Some clones in this sample may be carry-over from other donors' samples. The source was cultured CD8+ T cells from PBMCs, collected from culture after CMV antigen stimulation. The CDR3 loop reads CSVEGRIGGYTF. The CDR3 region has the DNA TGCAGCGTTGAGGGACGGATTGGTGGCTACACCTTC. The full variable domain, its missing parts supplied by reference TRBV29-1 and TRBJ1-2, is SAVISQKPSRDICQRGTSLTIQCQVDSQVTMMFWYRQQPGQSLTLIATANQGSEATYESGFVIDKFPISRPNLTFSTLTVSNMSPEDSSIYLCSVEGRIGGYTFGSGTRLTVV.